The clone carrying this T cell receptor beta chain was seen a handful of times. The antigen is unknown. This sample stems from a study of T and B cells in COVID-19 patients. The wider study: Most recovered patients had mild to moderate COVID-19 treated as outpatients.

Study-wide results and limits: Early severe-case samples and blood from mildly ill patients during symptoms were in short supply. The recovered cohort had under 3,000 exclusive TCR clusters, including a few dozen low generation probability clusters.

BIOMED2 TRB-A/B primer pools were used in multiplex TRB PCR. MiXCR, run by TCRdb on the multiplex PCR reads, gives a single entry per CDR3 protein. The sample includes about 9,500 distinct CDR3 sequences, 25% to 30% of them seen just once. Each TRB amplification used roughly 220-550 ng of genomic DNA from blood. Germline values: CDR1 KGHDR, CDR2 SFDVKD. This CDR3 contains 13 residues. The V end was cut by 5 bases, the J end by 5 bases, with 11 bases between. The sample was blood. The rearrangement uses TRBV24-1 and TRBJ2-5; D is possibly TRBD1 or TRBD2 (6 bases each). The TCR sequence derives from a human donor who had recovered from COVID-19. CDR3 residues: CATSGIGGETQYF. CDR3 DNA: TGTGCCACCAGTGGAATAGGGGGGGAGACCCAGTACTTC.